The subject of this entry is one T cell receptor beta chain. Its antigen is currently unknown. This sample was taken from a study of molecular identifiers for immune sequencing clone quantification. Broader study findings: Sizes of highly expanded clones could be underestimated through identical TCRs sharing a barcode.

It was from about 19,000 to 1,100,000 sorted cells, with 10%, 30% or 50% RNA, that naive CD8 libraries came. CDR1 and CDR2 (germline): SGHDN, FVKESK. V was shortened by 1 base and J by 0 bases, with 13 bases between the two germline ends. The CDR3 runs 17 residues. Previously described methods and listed TCR primers were used for bulk TCR libraries. MiXCR, applied by TCRdb to the PCR reads, yields one record per CDR3 protein. In the table there are over 300,000 distinct CDR3 sequences, roughly 24% of which are singletons. This TCR was recovered from a human donor in good health. Some libraries in this study had Jurkat cell RNA spiked in. This sequence joins TRBV14 and TRBJ1-3; D is ambiguous. Material: naive CD8+ T cells from blood, with Jurkat cell RNA spiked in. The subset: FACS-sorted CD8+CD4-CCR7+CD45RA+ naive T cells. The CDR3 protein is CASSQVAHFTSGNTIYF. CDR3 DNA sequence: TGTGCCAGCAGCCAAGTTGCCCATTTCACCTCTGGAAACACCATATATTTT.